This T cell receptor (beta chain) was captured in a study of sequential checkpoint blockade in melanoma. Germline lookup yields CDR1 SGHAT and CDR2 FQNNGV. The CDR3 has 15 amino acids. V was pared by 4 bases and J by 1 base, with 14 bases between. Treatment described: randomized to nivolumab then ipilimumab (arm A) or the reverse (arm B). None of the patients previously received DNA-damaging chemotherapy. Sorted cells were live CD3+CD8+, lacking CD19 and CD56, from PBMCs. Profiling relied on immunoSEQ multiplex PCR, and the TCRdb table lists in-frame clones only, not all of them. The profile shows fewer than 50,000 clones, roughly 88% of them singletons.

The clonotype was recovered from a human donor with melanoma. The material sequenced was CD8+ T cells sorted from blood (inferred from file names), taken from a patient given nivolumab and ipilimumab in sequence. This chain connects TRBV11-2 to TRBJ2-7; D may be TRBD2 (6 bases). The CDR3 is CASSSPTAGSYEQYV. The CDR3 nucleotides read TGTGCCAGCAGCTCCCCAACTGCGGGGTCCTACGAGCAGTACGTC.